One T cell receptor (beta chain) is described in this entry. No antigen is known for it. This entry comes from a study of cytomegalovirus exposure and HLA in healthy donors. Whole-study findings and limits: In a later analysis, the majority of CMV-associated beta chains seemingly showed HLA restriction. Excluded: some indistinguishable V segments such as TRBV6-2 and TRBV6-3. Earlier analysis looked at TCR beta V segments, and most were productive about 90% or about 30% of the time. For TCR beta chains, V- and J-gene trimming was later linked to a missense DCLRE1C variant.

Germline lookup yields CDR1 GTSNPN and CDR2 SVGIG (reference sequence). The J segment lost 3 bases and the V segment lost 2 bases, leaving 1 base of the junction unmatched. This CDR3 has 13 residues. PCR primers comprised 60 Vbeta and 13 Jbeta primers. Profiled with immunoSEQ multiplex PCR; TCRdb holds only in-frame clones, not every one. The sample has 170,000 or so clones; 75% to 85% are singletons. This receptor was identified in a boy between 10 and 17 years old in good health and CMV-seronegative. The J gene is TRBJ1-2, the V gene TRBV30, with 9 bases aligning to TRBD1. Sequences were obtained from PBMCs. CDR3 region: CAWSTGGDYGYTF. CDR3 sequence (DNA): TGTGCCTGGAGTACAGGGGGCGACTATGGCTACACCTTC.